What follows is one T cell receptor (beta chain) and its context. The germline gives CDR1 MNHEY, CDR2 SVGAGI. The V end was cut by 0 bases, the J end by 11 bases, with 11 bases between. This CDR3 region has 13 residues. The data derive from a study of blood T cell repertoires in COVID-19. Sequencing was performed with immunoSEQ multiplex PCR; in TCRdb, only in-frame clones are kept and a portion is missing. This table has roughly 320,000 clones, approximately 85% appearing once. Sequenced material: peripheral blood. The chain is built from TRBV6-5 and TRBJ1-5; possibly TRBD1 for D (6 bases). The TCR sequence derives from a human donor in a cohort sampled during active COVID-19. CDR3 amino acids: CASSYSLQGAQHF. The CDR3, as DNA: TGTGCCAGCAGTTACTCCTTACAGGGAGCCCAGCATTTT.